Below are 2 T cell receptor beta chains sequenced from a single sample in a study of OX40 agonist ivuxolimab in advanced cancers. Assay used: immunoSEQ multiplex PCR; TCRdb lists only in-frame clones, some missing. The sample consists of nearly 70,000 clones, 86% of them appearing once. The specimen was CD4+ or CD8+ T cells sorted from blood, collected in a trial of the OX40 agonist ivuxolimab. All receptors come from an adult with an advanced solid tumor such as melanoma, head and neck, liver or kidney cancer.

The chain couples TRBV4-2 to TRBJ2-3; D ambiguous. This CDR3 is built from 14 residues. Trimming shortened V by 1 base and J by 4 bases, and 9 bases separated the two germline ends. CDR1 and CDR2 from the germline V gene are LGHNA and YNFKEQ. Here the CDR3 reads CASSQGGFPDTQYF. As DNA, the CDR3 is TGTGCCAGCAGCCAAGGTGGTTTTCCAGATACGCAGTATTTT.

CDR3 amino acids: CASSYGFMGRRMGYTF. As DNA, the CDR3 is TGTGCCAGCAGTTACGGCTTTATGGGACGTCGTATGGGCTACACCTTC. This sequence joins TRBV6-5 and TRBJ1-2, with a tentative D call TRBD1 (5 bases). Germline V gene lookup returns CDR1 MNHEY and CDR2 SVGAGI. The CDR3 length is 16 residues. V gave up 2 bases and J gave up 8 bases, with 21 bases separating them.